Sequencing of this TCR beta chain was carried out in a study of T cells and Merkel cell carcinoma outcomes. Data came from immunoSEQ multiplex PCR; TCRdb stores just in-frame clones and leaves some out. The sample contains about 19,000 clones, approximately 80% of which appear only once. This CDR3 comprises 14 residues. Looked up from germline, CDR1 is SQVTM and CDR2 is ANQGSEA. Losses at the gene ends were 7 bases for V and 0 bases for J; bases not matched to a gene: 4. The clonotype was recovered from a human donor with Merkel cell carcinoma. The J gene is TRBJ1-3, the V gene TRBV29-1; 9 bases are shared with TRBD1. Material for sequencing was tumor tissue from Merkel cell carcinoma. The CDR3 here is CSGATGGSGNTIYF. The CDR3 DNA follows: TGCAGCGGAGCGACAGGGGGCTCTGGAAACACCATATATTTT. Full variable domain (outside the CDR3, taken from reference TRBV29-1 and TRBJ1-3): SAVISQKPSRDICQRGTSLTIQCQVDSQVTMMFWYRQQPGQSLTLIATANQGSEATYESGFVIDKFPISRPNLTFSTLTVSNMSPEDSSIYLCSGATGGSGNTIYFGEGSWLTVV.